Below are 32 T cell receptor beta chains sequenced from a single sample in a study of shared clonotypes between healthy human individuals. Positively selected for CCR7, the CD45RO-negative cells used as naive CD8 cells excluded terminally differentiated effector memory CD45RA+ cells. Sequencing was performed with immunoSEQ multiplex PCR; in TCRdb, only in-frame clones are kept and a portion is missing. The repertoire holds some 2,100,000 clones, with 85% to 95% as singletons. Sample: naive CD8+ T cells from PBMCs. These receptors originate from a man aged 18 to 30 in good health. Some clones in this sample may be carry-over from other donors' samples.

CDR3 region: CASSLGGGAGSNEQYF. DNA for the CDR3: TGTGCCAGCAGCTTAGGAGGGGGGGCAGGGAGTAACGAGCAGTACTTC. V and J are TRBV11-2 and TRBJ2-7; a weak D match, TRBD2 (7 bases). This CDR3 spans 16 amino acids. Per the germline V gene, CDR1 is SGHAT and CDR2 is FQNNGV. V lost 1 base and J lost 5, with 18 bases in between.

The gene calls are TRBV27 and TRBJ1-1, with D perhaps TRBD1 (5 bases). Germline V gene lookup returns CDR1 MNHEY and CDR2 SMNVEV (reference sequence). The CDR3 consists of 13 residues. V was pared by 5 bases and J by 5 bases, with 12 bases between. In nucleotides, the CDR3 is TGTGCCAGCAGTGGCGACAGAAGTACTGAAGCTTTCTTT. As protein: CASSGDRSTEAFF.

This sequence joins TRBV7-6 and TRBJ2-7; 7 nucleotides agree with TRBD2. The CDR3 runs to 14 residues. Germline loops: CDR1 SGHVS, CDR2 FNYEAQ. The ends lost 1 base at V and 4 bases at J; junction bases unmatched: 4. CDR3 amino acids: CASSLDPSGYEQYF. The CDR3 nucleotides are TGTGCCAGCAGCTTAGACCCTAGCGGTTACGAGCAGTACTTC.

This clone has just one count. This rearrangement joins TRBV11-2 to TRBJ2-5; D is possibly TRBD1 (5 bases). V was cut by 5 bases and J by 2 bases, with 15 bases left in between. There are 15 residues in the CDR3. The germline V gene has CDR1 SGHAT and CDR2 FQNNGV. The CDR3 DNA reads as TGTGCCAGCAGCCGAATAAGGACACCACAAGAGACCCAGTACTTC. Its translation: CASSRIRTPQETQYF.

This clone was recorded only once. DNA for the CDR3: TGTGCCAGCAGCCCCATAAGAGCTCCCACCCAGCATTTT. Protein product: CASSPIRAPTQHF. The chain combines TRBV27 with TRBJ1-5, with D unresolved. Between the trimmed V and J ends, which lost 6 bases and 11 bases, there was a span of 17 bases. Germline CDR1 and CDR2: MNHEY and SMNVEV (reference sequence). The CDR3 runs 13 residues.

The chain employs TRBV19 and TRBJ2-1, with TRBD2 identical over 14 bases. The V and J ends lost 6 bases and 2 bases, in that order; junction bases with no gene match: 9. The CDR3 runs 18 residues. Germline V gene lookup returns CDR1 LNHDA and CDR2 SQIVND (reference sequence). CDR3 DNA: TGTGCCAGTAGACATACGGTGGGACTAGCGGGGGCCTACAATGAGCAGTTCTTC. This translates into CASRHTVGLAGAYNEQFF.

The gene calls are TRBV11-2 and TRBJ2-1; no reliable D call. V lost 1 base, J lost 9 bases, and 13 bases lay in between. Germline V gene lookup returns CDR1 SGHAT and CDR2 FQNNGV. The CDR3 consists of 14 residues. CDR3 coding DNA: TGTGCCAGCAGCTTAGTGTTGGGCTTAGTTGAGCAGTTCTTC. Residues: CASSLVLGLVEQFF.

The CDR3: CAWRAAGGGEQFF. The DNA of the CDR3 is TGTGCCTGGAGGGCGGCAGGGGGTGGTGAGCAGTTCTTC. The rearrangement uses TRBV30 and TRBJ2-1, with 7 bases aligning to TRBD1. V lost 3 bases to trimming and J lost 9 bases; unmatched junction nucleotides: 8. The CDR3 has 13 amino acids. Germline V lookup: CDR1 GTSNPN, CDR2 SVGIG (reference sequence).

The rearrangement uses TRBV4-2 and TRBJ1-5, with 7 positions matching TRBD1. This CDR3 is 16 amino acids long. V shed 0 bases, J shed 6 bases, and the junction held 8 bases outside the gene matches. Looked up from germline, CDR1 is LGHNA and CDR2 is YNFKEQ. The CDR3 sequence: CASSQDFRQGGQPQHF. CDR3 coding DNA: TGTGCCAGCAGCCAAGATTTTAGACAGGGCGGTCAGCCCCAGCATTTT.

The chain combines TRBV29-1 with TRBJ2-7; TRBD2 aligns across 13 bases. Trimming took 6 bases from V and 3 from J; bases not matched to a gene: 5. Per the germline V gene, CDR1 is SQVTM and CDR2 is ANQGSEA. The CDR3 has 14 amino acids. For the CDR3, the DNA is TGCAGCGTGGGACTAGCGGGACTTTACTACGAGCAGTACTTC. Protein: CSVGLAGLYYEQYF.

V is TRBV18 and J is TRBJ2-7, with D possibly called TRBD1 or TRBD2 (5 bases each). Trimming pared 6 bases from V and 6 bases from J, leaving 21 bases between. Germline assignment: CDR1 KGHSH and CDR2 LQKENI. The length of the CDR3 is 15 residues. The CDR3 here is CASSPTGTTGAEQYF. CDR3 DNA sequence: TGTGCCAGCTCGCCAACCGGGACCACTGGAGCCGAGCAGTACTTC.

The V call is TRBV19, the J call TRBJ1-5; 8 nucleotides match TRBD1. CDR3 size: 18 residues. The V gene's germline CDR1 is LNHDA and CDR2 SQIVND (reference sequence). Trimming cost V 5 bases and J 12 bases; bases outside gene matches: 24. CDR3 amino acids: CASSPSLGTGGASSGQHF. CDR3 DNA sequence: TGTGCCAGTAGTCCGAGTCTCGGGACAGGAGGGGCCTCGAGTGGCCAGCATTTT.

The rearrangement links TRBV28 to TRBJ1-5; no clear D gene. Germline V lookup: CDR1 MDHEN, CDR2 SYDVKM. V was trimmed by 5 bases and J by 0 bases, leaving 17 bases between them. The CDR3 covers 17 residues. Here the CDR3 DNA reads TGTGCCAGCAGTCCTAACCCCCACCGCTATAGCAATCAGCCCCAGCATTTT. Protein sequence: CASSPNPHRYSNQPQHF.

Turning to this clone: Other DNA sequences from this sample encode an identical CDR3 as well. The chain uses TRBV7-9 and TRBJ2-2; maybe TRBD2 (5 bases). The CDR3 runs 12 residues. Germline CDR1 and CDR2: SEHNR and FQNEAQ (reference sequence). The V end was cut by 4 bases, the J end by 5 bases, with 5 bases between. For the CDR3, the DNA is TGTGCCAGCAGCTCGGGAACCGGGGAGCTGTTTTTT. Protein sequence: CASSSGTGELFF.

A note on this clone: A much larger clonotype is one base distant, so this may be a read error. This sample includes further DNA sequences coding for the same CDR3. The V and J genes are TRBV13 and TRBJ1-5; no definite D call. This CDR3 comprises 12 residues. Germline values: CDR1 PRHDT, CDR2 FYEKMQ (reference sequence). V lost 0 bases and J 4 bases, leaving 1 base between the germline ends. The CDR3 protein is CASSLGNQPQHF. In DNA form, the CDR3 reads TGTGCCAGCAGCTTAGGTAATCAGCCCCAGCATTTT.

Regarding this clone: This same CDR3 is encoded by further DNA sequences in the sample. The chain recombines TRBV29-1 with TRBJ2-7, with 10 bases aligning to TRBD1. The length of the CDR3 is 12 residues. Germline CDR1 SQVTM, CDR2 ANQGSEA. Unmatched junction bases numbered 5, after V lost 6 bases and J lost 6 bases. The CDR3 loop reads CSVLGQGGEQYF. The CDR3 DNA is TGCAGCGTCCTTGGACAGGGGGGCGAGCAGTACTTC.

CDR3: CASSLAFSGLGFYNEQFF. The CDR3 DNA reads as TGTGCCAGCAGTTTAGCTTTCTCAGGACTAGGTTTCTACAATGAGCAGTTCTTC. The V gene is TRBV27, the J gene TRBJ2-1; TRBD2 agrees at 7 bases. This CDR3 contains 18 residues. Per germline, CDR1 MNHEY and CDR2 SMNVEV (reference sequence). V was clipped by 2 bases and J by 3 bases; unmatched bases: 13.

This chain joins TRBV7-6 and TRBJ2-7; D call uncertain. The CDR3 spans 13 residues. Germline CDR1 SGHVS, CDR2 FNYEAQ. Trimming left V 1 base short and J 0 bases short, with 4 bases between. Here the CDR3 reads CASSLEDSYEQYF. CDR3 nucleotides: TGTGCCAGCAGCTTAGAAGACTCCTACGAGCAGTACTTC.

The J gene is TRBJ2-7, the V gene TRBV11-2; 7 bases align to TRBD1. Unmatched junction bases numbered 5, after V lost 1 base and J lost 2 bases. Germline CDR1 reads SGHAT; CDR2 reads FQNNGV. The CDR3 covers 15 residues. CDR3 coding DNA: TGTGCCAGCAGCTTAGGGGGACAGATAACCTACGAGCAGTACTTC. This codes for CASSLGGQITYEQYF.

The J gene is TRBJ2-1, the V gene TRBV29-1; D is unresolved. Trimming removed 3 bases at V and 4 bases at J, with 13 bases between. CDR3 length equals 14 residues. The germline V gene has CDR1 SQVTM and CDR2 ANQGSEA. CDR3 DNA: TGCAGCGTTGAGGCGAGTGCGGATTACAATGAGCAGTTCTTC. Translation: CSVEASADYNEQFF.

CDR3 sequence reads: CAWARVAGDGYTF. DNA of the CDR3: TGTGCCTGGGCCCGCGTGGCAGGGGATGGCTACACCTTC. V and J are TRBV30 and TRBJ1-2, with D possibly matching TRBD1 (6 bases). Germline V CDR1 and CDR2: GTSNPN, SVGIG (reference sequence). This CDR3 region has 13 residues. V shed 5 bases and J shed 6 bases, with 16 bases lying between them.

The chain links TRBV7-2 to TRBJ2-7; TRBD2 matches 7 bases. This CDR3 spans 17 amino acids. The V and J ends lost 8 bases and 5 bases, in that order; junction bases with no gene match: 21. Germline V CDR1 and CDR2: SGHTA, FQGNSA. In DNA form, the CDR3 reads TGTGCCAGCTCCTCCCCCCAGCGGGACCTCCTAAGCCACGAGCAGTACTTC. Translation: CASSSPQRDLLSHEQYF.

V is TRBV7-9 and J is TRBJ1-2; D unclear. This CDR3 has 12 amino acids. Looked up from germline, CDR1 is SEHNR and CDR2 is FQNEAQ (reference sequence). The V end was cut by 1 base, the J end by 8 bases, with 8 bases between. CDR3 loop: CASSLGPVGYTF. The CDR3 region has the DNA TGTGCCAGCAGCTTAGGACCTGTCGGCTACACCTTC.

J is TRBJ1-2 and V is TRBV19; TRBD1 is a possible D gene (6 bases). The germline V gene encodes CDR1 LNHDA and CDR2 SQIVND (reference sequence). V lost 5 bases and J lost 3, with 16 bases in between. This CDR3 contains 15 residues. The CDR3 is CASSVRAGADYGYTF. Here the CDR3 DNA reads TGTGCCAGTAGTGTCCGGGCAGGGGCAGACTATGGCTACACCTTC.

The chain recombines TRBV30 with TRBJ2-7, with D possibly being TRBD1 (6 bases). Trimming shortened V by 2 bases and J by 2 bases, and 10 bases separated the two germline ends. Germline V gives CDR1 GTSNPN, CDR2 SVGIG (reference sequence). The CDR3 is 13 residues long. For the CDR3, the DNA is TGTGCCTGGAGTAGAGACAGGACCTACGAGCAGTACTTC. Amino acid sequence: CAWSRDRTYEQYF.

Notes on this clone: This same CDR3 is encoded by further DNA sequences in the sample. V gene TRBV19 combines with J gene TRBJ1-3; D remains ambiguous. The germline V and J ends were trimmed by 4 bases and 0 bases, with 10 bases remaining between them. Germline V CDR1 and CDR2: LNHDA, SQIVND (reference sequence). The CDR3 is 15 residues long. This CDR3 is CASSTTPFSGNTIYF. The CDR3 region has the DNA TGTGCCAGTAGTACAACCCCGTTCTCTGGAAACACCATATATTTT.

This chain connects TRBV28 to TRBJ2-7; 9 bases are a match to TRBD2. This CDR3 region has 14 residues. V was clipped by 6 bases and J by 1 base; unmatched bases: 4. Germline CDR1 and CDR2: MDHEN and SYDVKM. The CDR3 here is CASRRSGGSYEQYF. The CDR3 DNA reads TGTGCCAGCAGGCGTAGCGGGGGTTCCTACGAGCAGTACTTC.

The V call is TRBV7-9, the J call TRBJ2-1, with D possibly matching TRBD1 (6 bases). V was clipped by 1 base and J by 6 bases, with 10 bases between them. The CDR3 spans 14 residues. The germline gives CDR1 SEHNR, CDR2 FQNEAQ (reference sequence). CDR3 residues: CASSLVSGVNEQFF. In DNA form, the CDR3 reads TGTGCCAGCAGCTTAGTCTCAGGGGTCAATGAGCAGTTCTTC.

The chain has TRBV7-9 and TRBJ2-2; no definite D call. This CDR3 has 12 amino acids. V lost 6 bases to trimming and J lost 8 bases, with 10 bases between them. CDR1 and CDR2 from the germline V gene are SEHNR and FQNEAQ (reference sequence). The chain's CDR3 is CASSGRAGELFF. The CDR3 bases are TGTGCCAGCAGTGGTCGTGCGGGGGAGCTGTTTTTT.

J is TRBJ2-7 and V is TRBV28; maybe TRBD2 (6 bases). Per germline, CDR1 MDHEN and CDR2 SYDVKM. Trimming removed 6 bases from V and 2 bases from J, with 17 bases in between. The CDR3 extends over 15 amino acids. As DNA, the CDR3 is TGTGCCAGCAGCCGGGGACTGGCGACCCCCTACGAGCAGTACTTC. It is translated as CASSRGLATPYEQYF.

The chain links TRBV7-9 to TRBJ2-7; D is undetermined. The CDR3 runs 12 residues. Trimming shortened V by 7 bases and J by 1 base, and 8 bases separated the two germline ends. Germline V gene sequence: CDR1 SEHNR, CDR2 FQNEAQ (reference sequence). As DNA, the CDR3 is TGTGCCAGCACCATTGGGTCCTACGAGCAGTACTTC. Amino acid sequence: CASTIGSYEQYF.

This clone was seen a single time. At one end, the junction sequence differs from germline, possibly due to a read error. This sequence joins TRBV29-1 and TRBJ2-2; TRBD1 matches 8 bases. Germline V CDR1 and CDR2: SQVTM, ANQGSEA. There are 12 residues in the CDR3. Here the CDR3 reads CSGTGNAGELFF. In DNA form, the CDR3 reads TGCAGCGGGACAGGGAACGCCGGGGAGCTGTTTTTT.